Listed here are 9 T cell receptor beta chains from one sample, sequenced in a study of T cells in Graves' hyperthyroidism and ophthalmopathy (dated by TCRdb to the late 2010s). Receptor amplification or capture employed multiplex PCR. The sequencer listed for this sample is Illumina HiSeq 2000. Amplification of TCR beta CDR3 regions was carried out from RNA transcripts. For the first round of RT-PCR on the TCR CDR3, the HTBI primer set was used together with the Qiagen OneStep RT-PCR kit. TCRdb reprocessed the public reads (quality trimming at Q25 with fastp, clone calling with MiXCR) and kept in-frame beta chains. For every CDR3 protein sequence, its rows merge into one entry that carries the most common genes and DNA. The sample table lists roughly 560,000 distinct CDR3 sequences, 14% to 15% of them with a count of one. The top ten clonotypes cover about 4.5% of the sample. The sequenced material came from blood. The receptors shown here come from a woman aged 40 to 50 with Graves' ophthalmopathy.

The chain has TRBV4-2 and TRBJ2-7; no clear D. The length of the CDR3 is 15 residues. V was pared by 0 bases and J by 3 bases, with 12 bases between. Germline V gene sequence: CDR1 LGHNA, CDR2 YNFKEQ. Written as DNA, the CDR3 is TGTGCCAGCAGCCAAGATTATTATGGAGACTACGAGCAGTACTTC. It translates to CASSQDYYGDYEQYF.

This clonotype was seen repeatedly, ten times or more. The chain employs TRBV6-2 or TRBV6-3 and TRBJ2-7, with TRBD2 matching 11 bases. Per germline, CDR1 MNHEY and CDR2 SVGEGT. This CDR3 contains 15 residues. After removal of 7 bases from V and 2 bases from J, the junction contained 7 bases not matched to a gene. The CDR3 here is CASTKGLAAPYEQYF. CDR3 in DNA: TGTGCCAGCACTAAGGGACTAGCGGCCCCCTACGAGCAGTACTTC.

This clonotype occurred many times. The gene calls are TRBV9 and TRBJ2-7; 9 bases are a match to TRBD2. Germline CDR1 reads SGDLS; CDR2 reads YYNGEE. J lost 2 bases, V lost 0 bases, and 3 bases had no gene match. This CDR3 has 15 residues. The CDR3 loop reads CASSVGAGGPYEQYF. DNA for the CDR3: TGTGCCAGCAGCGTAGGGGCGGGAGGGCCCTACGAGCAGTACTTC.

V is TRBV19 and J is TRBJ2-7, with a tentative D call TRBD1 (6 bases). The CDR3 totals 11 residues. Germline CDR1 LNHDA, CDR2 SQIVND (reference sequence). The V end lost 3 bases, the J end lost 6 bases, and 6 bases lay between the germline ends. In nucleotides, the CDR3 is TGTGCCAGTAGTATGGGGGCCGAGCAGTACTTC. It is translated as CASSMGAEQYF.

This clonotype was counted ten times or more. A much larger clone is a single base away; this may be a read error. The chain joins TRBV20-1 to TRBJ1-5; D is perhaps TRBD1 (5 bases). Germline loops: CDR1 DFQATT, CDR2 SNEGSKA (reference sequence). The CDR3 loop spans 13 amino acids. The CDR3 nucleotides read TGCAGTGCCAGAGGGCAGGGCAATCAGCCCCAGCGTTTT. This encodes CSARGQGNQPQRF.

There are many counts of this clonotype. The chain uses TRBV5-1 and TRBJ2-2; 9 positions match TRBD2. Germline CDR1 reads SGHRS; CDR2 reads YFSETQ. This CDR3 has 15 residues. V shed 2 bases and J 4 bases; nucleotides not matched to a gene: 3. The CDR3 sequence is CASSFGTSLTGELFF. CDR3 in DNA: TGCGCCAGCAGCTTCGGGACTAGCCTCACCGGGGAGCTGTTTTTT.

This clonotype has a count of ten or more. The chain couples TRBV18 to TRBJ2-5; D may be TRBD1 or TRBD2 (5 bases each). The CDR3 covers 15 residues. The V gene lost 5 bases and the J gene lost 1 base, with 14 bases spanning the gap. Germline lookup yields CDR1 KGHSH and CDR2 LQKENI. The CDR3 spells CASSLVPGRQETQYF. CDR3 DNA: TGTGCCAGCTCATTGGTGCCGGGACGCCAAGAGACCCAGTACTTC.

This clonotype was observed many times. The genes are TRBV2 and TRBJ2-5, with 14 bases that match TRBD2. The CDR3 length is 16 residues. Germline V lookup: CDR1 SNHLY, CDR2 FYNNEI. V shed 2 bases and J 5 bases; nucleotides not matched to a gene: 4. Written as DNA, the CDR3 is TGTGCCAGCAGTGAACCGGGACTAGCGGGAGTTGAGACCCAGTACTTC. Translated, it gives CASSEPGLAGVETQYF.

This clonotype was recorded at least ten times. The rearrangement joins TRBV30 to TRBJ1-5; D gene uncertain. Trimming removed 2 bases at V and 2 bases at J, with 10 bases between. CDR1 is GTSNPN, CDR2 SVGIG, per germline (reference sequence). The CDR3 is 14 amino acids. CDR3 loop: CAWSLADGNQPQHF. The CDR3 nucleotides are TGTGCCTGGAGTCTCGCAGACGGCAATCAGCCCCAGCATTTT.